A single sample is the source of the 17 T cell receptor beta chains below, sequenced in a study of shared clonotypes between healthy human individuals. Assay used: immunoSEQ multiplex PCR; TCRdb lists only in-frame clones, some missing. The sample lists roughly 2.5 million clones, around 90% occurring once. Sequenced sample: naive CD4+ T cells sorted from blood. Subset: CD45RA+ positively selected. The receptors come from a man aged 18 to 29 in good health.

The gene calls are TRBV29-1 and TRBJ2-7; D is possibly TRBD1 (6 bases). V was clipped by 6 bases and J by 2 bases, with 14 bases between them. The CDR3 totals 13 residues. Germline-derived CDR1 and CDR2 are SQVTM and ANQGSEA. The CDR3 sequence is CSVTGNVAYEQYF. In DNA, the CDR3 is TGCAGCGTAACAGGGAATGTGGCCTACGAGCAGTACTTC.

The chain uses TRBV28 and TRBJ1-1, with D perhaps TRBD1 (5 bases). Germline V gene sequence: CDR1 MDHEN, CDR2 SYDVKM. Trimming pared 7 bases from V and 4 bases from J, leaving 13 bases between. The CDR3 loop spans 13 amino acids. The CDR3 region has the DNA TGTGCCAGCACCCGCAGGGTCGCCACTGAAGCTTTCTTT. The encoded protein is CASTRRVATEAFF. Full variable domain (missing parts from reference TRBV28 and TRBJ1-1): DVKVTQSSRYLVKRTGEKVFLECVQDMDHENMFWYRQDPGLGLRLIYFSYDVKMKEKGDIPEGYSVSREKKERFSLILESASTNQTSMYLCASTRRVATEAFFGQGTRLTVV.

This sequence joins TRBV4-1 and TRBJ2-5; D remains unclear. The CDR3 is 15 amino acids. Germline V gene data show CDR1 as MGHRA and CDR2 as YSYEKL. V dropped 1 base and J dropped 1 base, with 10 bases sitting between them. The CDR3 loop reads CASSQGATSQETQYF. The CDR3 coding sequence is TGCGCCAGCAGCCAAGGTGCTACCTCCCAAGAGACCCAGTACTTC.

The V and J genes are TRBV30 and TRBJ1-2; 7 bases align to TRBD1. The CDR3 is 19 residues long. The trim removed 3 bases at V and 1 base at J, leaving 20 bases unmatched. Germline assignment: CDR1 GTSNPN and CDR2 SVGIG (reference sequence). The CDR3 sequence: CAWSQQAGTVIFFNYGYTF. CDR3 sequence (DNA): TGTGCCTGGAGCCAACAGGCCGGGACAGTAATATTTTTTAACTATGGCTACACCTTC.

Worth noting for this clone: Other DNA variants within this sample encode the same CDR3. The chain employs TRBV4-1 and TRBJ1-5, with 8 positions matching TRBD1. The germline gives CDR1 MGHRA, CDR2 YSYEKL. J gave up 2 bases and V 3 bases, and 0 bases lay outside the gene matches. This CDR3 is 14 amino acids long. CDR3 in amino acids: CASSQGQGNQPQHF. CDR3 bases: TGCGCCAGCAGCCAGGGACAGGGCAATCAGCCCCAGCATTTT.

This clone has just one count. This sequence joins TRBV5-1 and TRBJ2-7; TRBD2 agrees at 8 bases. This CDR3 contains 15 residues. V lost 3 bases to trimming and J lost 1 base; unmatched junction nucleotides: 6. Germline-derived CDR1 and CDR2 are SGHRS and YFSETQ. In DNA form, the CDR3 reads TGCGCCAGCAGCTCGGTTGCGGGAGGATCCTACGAGCAGTACTTC. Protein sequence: CASSSVAGGSYEQYF.

The CDR3 sequence: CASSKSGHQETQYF. CDR3 sequence (DNA): TGTGCCAGCAGCAAATCCGGACACCAAGAGACCCAGTACTTC. The gene calls are TRBV21-1 and TRBJ2-5. TRBV21-1 is a listed pseudogene. This CDR3 is built from 14 residues.

The CDR3 loop reads CASSLGAGGTTDTQYF. CDR3 DNA: TGTGCCAGCAGCTTAGGTGCGGGAGGTACCACAGATACGCAGTATTTT. The gene calls are TRBV7-2 and TRBJ2-3; TRBD2 aligns across 8 bases. This CDR3 has 16 residues. The trim removed 1 base at V and 2 bases at J, leaving 5 bases unmatched. CDR1 and CDR2 (germline): SGHTA, FQGNSA.

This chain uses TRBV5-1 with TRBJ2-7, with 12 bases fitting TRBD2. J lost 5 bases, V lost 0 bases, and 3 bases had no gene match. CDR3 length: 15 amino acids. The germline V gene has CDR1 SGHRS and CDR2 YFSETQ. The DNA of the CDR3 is TGCGCCAGCAGCTTGGCCGGACTAGCGGGGAACGAGCAGTACTTC. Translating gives CASSLAGLAGNEQYF.

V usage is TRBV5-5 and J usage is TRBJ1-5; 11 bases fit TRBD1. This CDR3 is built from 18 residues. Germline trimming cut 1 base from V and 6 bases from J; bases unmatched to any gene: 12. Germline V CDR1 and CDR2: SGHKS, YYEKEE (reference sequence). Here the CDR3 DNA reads TGTGCCAGCAGCTTGCATTTCTCCGGACAGGGGGCGGGTCAGCCCCAGCATTTT. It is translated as CASSLHFSGQGAGQPQHF.

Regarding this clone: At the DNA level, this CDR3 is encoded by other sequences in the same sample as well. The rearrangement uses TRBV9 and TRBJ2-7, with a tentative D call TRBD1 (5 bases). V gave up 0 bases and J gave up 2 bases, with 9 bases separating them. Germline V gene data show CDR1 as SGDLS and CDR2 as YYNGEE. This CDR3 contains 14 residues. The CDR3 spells CASSVGQGAYEQYF. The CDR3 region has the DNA TGTGCCAGCAGCGTAGGCCAGGGCGCCTACGAGCAGTACTTC.

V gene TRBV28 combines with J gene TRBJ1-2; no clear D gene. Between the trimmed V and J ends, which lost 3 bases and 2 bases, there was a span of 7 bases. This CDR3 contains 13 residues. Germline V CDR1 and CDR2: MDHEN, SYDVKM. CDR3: CASSLYQNYGYTF. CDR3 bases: TGTGCCAGCAGTTTGTATCAAAACTATGGCTACACCTTC.

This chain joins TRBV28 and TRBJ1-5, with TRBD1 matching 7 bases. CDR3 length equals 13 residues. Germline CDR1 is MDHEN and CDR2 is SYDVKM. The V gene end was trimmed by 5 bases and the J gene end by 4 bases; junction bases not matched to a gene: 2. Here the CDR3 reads CASSLTGNQPQHF. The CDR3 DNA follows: TGTGCCAGCAGTCTGACAGGGAATCAGCCCCAGCATTTT.

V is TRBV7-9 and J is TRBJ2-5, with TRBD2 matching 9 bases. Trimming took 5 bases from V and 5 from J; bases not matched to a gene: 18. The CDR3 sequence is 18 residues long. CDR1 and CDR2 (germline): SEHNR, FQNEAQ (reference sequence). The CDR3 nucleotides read TGTGCCAGCAGCCTTAAGCGGGGAGGACTAGCGAGGTTGGAGACCCAGTACTTC. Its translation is CASSLKRGGLARLETQYF.

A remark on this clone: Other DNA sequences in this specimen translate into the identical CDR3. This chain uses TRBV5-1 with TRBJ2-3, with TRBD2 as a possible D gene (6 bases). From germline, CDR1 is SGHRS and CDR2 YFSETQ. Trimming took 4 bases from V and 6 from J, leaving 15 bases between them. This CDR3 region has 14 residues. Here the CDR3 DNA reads TGCGCCAGCAGCCCCGGGACTTCAGGGGATACGCAGTATTTT. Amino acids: CASSPGTSGDTQYF.

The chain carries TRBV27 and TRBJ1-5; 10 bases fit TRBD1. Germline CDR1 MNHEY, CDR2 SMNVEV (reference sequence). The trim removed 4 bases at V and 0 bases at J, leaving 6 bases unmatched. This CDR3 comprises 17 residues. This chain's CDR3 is CASSSRTGGDSNQPQHF. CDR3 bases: TGTGCCAGCAGTTCAAGGACAGGGGGAGATAGCAATCAGCCCCAGCATTTT.

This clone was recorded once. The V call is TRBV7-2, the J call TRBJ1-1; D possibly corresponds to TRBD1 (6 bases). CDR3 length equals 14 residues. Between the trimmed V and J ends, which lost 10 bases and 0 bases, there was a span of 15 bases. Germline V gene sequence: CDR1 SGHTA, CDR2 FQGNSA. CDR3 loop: CAIQDGGLNTEAFF. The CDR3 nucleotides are TGTGCCATCCAGGACGGGGGGCTGAACACTGAAGCTTTCTTT.